This T cell receptor beta chain was observed in a study of blood T cells in healthy people across ages. This clonotype has a handful of counts. The CDR3 sequence is 16 residues long. The junction had 5 bases not matched to a gene; V was cut back by 6 bases and J by 2 bases. The germline CDR1 and CDR2 sequences are SNHLY and FYNNEI. It was with a sample-barcoded 5' primer and a J-beta primer mix that a second PCR of about 6 to 12 cycles was run. One entry per CDR3 protein results from TCRdb running MiXCR on the 5' RACE reads. Counted here are under 2 million distinct CDR3 sequences, around 35% occurring once; the ten biggest clones make up roughly 10%.

The chain combines TRBV2 with TRBJ2-3, with TRBD2 identical over 13 bases. The sequenced material came from blood. The sequence derives from a woman aged 25 to 45 in good health. Here the CDR3 DNA reads TGTGCCAGCAGGGCGGGACTAGCGGGACCCACAGATACGCAGTATTTT. Translated, it gives CASRAGLAGPTDTQYF.